Each of the 20 T cell receptor beta chains below was sequenced from the same sample in a study of T cell clonotyping in hematopoietic cell transplantation. Documented time point: recipient sample about 28 days before transplant, after cytoreduction. Assay: immunoSEQ multiplex PCR; the TCRdb copy retains only in-frame clones and omits some. The profile shows some 36,000 clones, approximately 95% of them singletons. Sequenced material: peripheral blood mononuclear cells, taken before stem cell transplant. These receptors were collected from a man aged 35 to 55 with chronic myeloid leukemia. Some clones in this sample may be carry-over from other donors' samples.

The rearrangement links TRBV28 to TRBJ1-2; D remains ambiguous. Looked up from germline, CDR1 is MDHEN and CDR2 is SYDVKM. V gave up 6 bases and J gave up 3 bases, with 5 bases separating them. The CDR3 totals 11 residues. CDR3: CASRPDYGYTF. CDR3 nucleotides: TGTGCCAGCAGGCCAGACTATGGCTACACCTTC.

The V and J genes are TRBV29-1 and TRBJ2-7; TRBD1 matches 7 bases. This CDR3 is built from 14 residues. Trimming took 1 base from V and 4 from J; bases not matched to a gene: 7. CDR1 SQVTM and CDR2 ANQGSEA come from the germline V gene. For the CDR3, the DNA is TGCAGCGTTGAAGGGGGCGCAGGGGGATACGAGCAGTACTTC. Its translation is CSVEGGAGGYEQYF.

The CDR3 sequence: CASTARQGGYGFF. The DNA of the CDR3 is TGTGCCAGTACCGCTCGACAGGGCGGTTATGGTTTCTTT. The chain is built from TRBV19 and TRBJ1-1; 7 bases match TRBD1. Germline CDR1 and CDR2: LNHDA and SQIVND (reference sequence). V shed 7 bases and J 13 bases; nucleotides not matched to a gene: 15. This CDR3 has 13 residues.

The V call is TRBV7-8, the J call TRBJ1-1; 10 bases agree with TRBD1. CDR1 and CDR2 from the germline V gene are SGHVS and FQNEAQ. CDR3 length: 14 amino acids. After removal of 8 bases from V and 4 bases from J, the junction contained 7 bases not matched to a gene. As DNA, the CDR3 is TGTGCCAGCGGTCCGGGACAGGGGATCACTGAAGCTTTCTTT. Encoded protein: CASGPGQGITEAFF.

V gene TRBV6-5 combines with J gene TRBJ1-2; the D gene is possibly TRBD1 (5 bases). V shed 4 bases and J shed 7 bases, with 22 bases lying between them. The CDR3 contains 16 residues. In germline, CDR1 is MNHEY, CDR2 SVGAGI. The CDR3 bases are TGTGCCAGCAGTTCCTTTTTAGGCCAGCAGGGTGGTGGCTACACCTTC. Residues: CASSSFLGQQGGGYTF.

This clone was seen only once. The V and J genes are TRBV9 and TRBJ2-1, with a possible D match to TRBD1 (6 bases). The germline V and J ends were trimmed by 4 bases and 5 bases, with 16 bases remaining between them. The CDR3 covers 15 residues. Germline V gene data show CDR1 as SGDLS and CDR2 as YYNGEE. The CDR3 region has the DNA TGTGCCAGCAGCCCGGGACAAGGACTTAACAATGAGCAGTTCTTC. Protein product: CASSPGQGLNNEQFF.

This clone appeared a single time. The rearrangement links TRBV30 to TRBJ1-5; D perhaps matches TRBD1 (5 bases). Between the trimmed V and J ends, which lost 4 bases and 4 bases, there was a span of 14 bases. The CDR3 runs 14 residues. The germline CDR1 and CDR2 sequences are GTSNPN and SVGIG (reference sequence). CDR3 nucleotides: TGTGCCTGGAAGAACGGGGCAGGGAATCAGCCCCAGCATTTT. Its translation is CAWKNGAGNQPQHF.

The DNA for the CDR3 is TGTGCCAGCAGCTTTGGACAGGGTAATGGCTACACCTTC. This codes for CASSFGQGNGYTF. V and J are TRBV11-2 and TRBJ1-2, with 8 bases that match TRBD1. The CDR3 has 13 amino acids. CDR1 and CDR2 from the germline V gene are SGHAT and FQNNGV. The ends lost 3 bases at V and 6 bases at J; junction bases unmatched: 3.

The V gene is TRBV25-1, the J gene TRBJ1-2; 10 bases align to TRBD1. J lost 6 bases, V lost 6 bases, and 4 bases had no gene match. Germline lookup yields CDR1 MGHDK and CDR2 SYGVNS. The CDR3 contains 13 residues. CDR3 coding DNA: TGTGCCAGCAGCCAGACAGGGGGCGATGGCTACACCTTC. It translates to CASSQTGGDGYTF.

This chain connects TRBV27 to TRBJ1-4; D not resolved. V lost 1 base and J 8 bases, leaving 29 bases between the germline ends. CDR1 and CDR2 (germline): MNHEY, SMNVEV (reference sequence). The CDR3 extends over 20 amino acids. The CDR3 region is CASSLFGWRVQRRFVEKLFF. DNA of the CDR3: TGTGCCAGCAGTTTATTTGGGTGGAGGGTCCAGAGAAGGTTTGTAGAAAAACTGTTTTTT.

The chain has TRBV30 and TRBJ1-4; D gene uncertain. There are 11 residues in the CDR3. Germline V gene sequence: CDR1 GTSNPN, CDR2 SVGIG (reference sequence). V dropped 0 bases and J dropped 8 bases, with 4 bases sitting between them. CDR3: CAWSVAEKLFF. CDR3 DNA: TGTGCCTGGAGTGTGGCAGAAAAACTGTTTTTT.

The CDR3 reads CASSPSFGTANYGYTF. CDR3 nucleotide sequence: TGTGCCAGCAGCCCCTCCTTCGGGACGGCTAACTATGGCTACACCTTC. The V gene is TRBV7-9, the J gene TRBJ1-2, with a possible D match to TRBD1 (5 bases). The CDR3 runs 16 residues. Germline V gene lookup returns CDR1 SEHNR and CDR2 FQNEAQ (reference sequence). V lost 5 bases and J lost 0, with 16 bases in between.

The V and J genes are TRBV30 and TRBJ1-6, with D maybe TRBD1 (5 bases). The CDR3 totals 14 residues. The V end lost 5 bases, the J end lost 7 bases, and 15 bases lay between the germline ends. CDR1 GTSNPN and CDR2 SVGIG come from the germline V gene (reference sequence). CDR3 DNA sequence: TGTGCCTGGTATACCGGGACTATCAATTCACCCCTCCACTTT. As protein: CAWYTGTINSPLHF.

This chain uses TRBV4-2 with TRBJ2-5; TRBD2 matches at 10 bases. The CDR3 totals 17 residues. Germline lookup yields CDR1 LGHNA and CDR2 YNFKEQ. J lost 5 bases, V lost 2 bases, and 11 bases had no gene match. In DNA form, the CDR3 reads TGTGCCAGCAGCCAAATAAGCGGGGGGGCCTCGGTGGAGACCCAGTACTTC. Encoded protein: CASSQISGGASVETQYF.

V is TRBV19 and J is TRBJ1-1; 7 bases line up with TRBD1. This CDR3 is built from 15 residues. Germline V CDR1 and CDR2: LNHDA, SQIVND (reference sequence). The J segment lost 0 bases and the V segment lost 4 bases, leaving 5 bases of the junction unmatched. The CDR3 DNA follows: TGTGCCAGTAGTACTGGGACAGATATGAACACTGAAGCTTTCTTT. Translation: CASSTGTDMNTEAFF.

The chain recombines TRBV5-1 with TRBJ2-1; the match to TRBD1 covers 10 bases. Trimming took 4 bases from V and 6 from J; bases not matched to a gene: 7. The CDR3 has 15 amino acids. Germline V lookup: CDR1 SGHRS, CDR2 YFSETQ. CDR3 residues: CASSPGTGVLNEQFF. CDR3 sequence (DNA): TGCGCCAGCAGCCCCGGGACAGGGGTACTCAATGAGCAGTTCTTC.

V and J are TRBV5-1 and TRBJ1-1; D gene ambiguous. The germline gives CDR1 SGHRS, CDR2 YFSETQ. V lost 1 base and J lost 2, with 9 bases in between. The CDR3 length is 14 residues. The CDR3 is CASSLIPLNTEAFF. The CDR3 DNA is TGCGCCAGCAGCTTGATACCTCTAAACACTGAAGCTTTCTTT.

The chain combines TRBV29-1 with TRBJ2-3, with a weak D call TRBD1 (9 bases). The germline V gene encodes CDR1 SQVTM and CDR2 ANQGSEA. This CDR3 comprises 14 residues. Trimming took 6 bases from V and 5 from J, leaving 18 bases between them. The CDR3 bases are TGCAGCGTCAGCGGGGGACAGGGCATAGATACGCAGTATTTT. Its translation is CSVSGGQGIDTQYF.

The chain recombines TRBV7-9 with TRBJ1-2, with 8 nucleotides matching TRBD1. V shed 5 bases and J 4 bases; nucleotides not matched to a gene: 9. From germline, CDR1 is SEHNR and CDR2 FQNEAQ (reference sequence). This CDR3 spans 15 amino acids. DNA of the CDR3: TGTGCCAGCAGCATAACGACAGGGGAACCCTATGGCTACACCTTC. The encoded protein is CASSITTGEPYGYTF.

This chain connects TRBV10-3 to TRBJ2-5; 9 bases match TRBD2. CDR3 size: 17 residues. Germline lookup yields CDR1 ENHRY and CDR2 SYGVKD. The V and J ends lost 5 bases and 3 bases, in that order; junction bases with no gene match: 13. The CDR3 loop is CAISRRGGGETKETQYF. For the CDR3, the DNA is TGTGCCATCAGTAGAAGGGGCGGGGGGGAGACTAAAGAGACCCAGTACTTC.